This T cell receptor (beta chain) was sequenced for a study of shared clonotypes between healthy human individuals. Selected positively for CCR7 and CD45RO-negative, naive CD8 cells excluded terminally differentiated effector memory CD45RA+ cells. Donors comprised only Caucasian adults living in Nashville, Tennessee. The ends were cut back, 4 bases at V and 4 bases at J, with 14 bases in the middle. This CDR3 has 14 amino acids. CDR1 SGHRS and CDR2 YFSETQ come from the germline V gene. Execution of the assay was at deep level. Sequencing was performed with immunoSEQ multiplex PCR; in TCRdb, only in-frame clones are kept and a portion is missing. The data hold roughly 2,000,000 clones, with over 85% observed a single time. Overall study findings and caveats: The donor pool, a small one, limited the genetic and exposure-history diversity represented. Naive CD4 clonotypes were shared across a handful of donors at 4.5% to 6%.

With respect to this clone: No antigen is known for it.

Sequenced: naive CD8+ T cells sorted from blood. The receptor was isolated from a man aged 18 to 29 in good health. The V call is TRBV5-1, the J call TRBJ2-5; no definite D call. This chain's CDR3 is CASSTGPAGETQYF. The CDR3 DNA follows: TGCGCCAGCAGCACGGGTCCCGCAGGAGAGACCCAGTACTTC.